Each of the 26 T cell receptor beta chains below was sequenced from the same sample in a study of early T cells in non-severe SARS-CoV-2 infection. Each CDR3 protein is one row after TCRdb ran MiXCR on the 5' RACE reads. Of about 77,000 distinct CDR3 sequences detected, about 17% appear once; the ten largest clones hold roughly 2.7%. What was sequenced was whole blood. These receptor sequences come from an adult who was a healthcare worker with PCR-confirmed SARS-CoV-2 infection or an uninfected control (not recorded which).

This clonotype has more than one count but fewer than ten. This sequence joins TRBV27 and TRBJ2-1; TRBD2 agrees at 10 bases. The CDR3 totals 15 residues. With 5 bases clipped from V and 3 bases from J, the junction kept 4 bases outside the gene matches. Germline CDR1 MNHEY, CDR2 SMNVEV (reference sequence). Here the CDR3 reads CASSLAGDDYNEQFF. CDR3 bases: TGTGCCAGCAGTCTAGCGGGGGACGACTACAATGAGCAGTTCTTC.

The genes are TRBV2 and TRBJ2-7; no definite D call. V was pared by 4 bases and J by 2 bases, with 6 bases between. Looked up from germline, CDR1 is SNHLY and CDR2 is FYNNEI. The CDR3 covers 12 residues. The CDR3 protein is CASSGNTYEQYF. The CDR3 nucleotides are TGTGCCAGCAGTGGGAATACCTACGAGCAGTACTTC.

This clonotype was detected a few times. The chain combines TRBV3-1 with TRBJ1-1, with 9 nucleotides matching TRBD1. V lost 4 bases and J lost 2; bases outside the gene matches: 5. This CDR3 has 15 residues. Germline CDR1 and CDR2: LGHDT and YNNKEL (reference sequence). CDR3 sequence (DNA): TGTGCCAGCAGCCGCGGGACAGGGATTAACACTGAAGCTTTCTTT. Amino acids: CASSRGTGINTEAFF.

V is TRBV11-2 and J is TRBJ2-1; perhaps TRBD1 as D (5 bases). The CDR3 runs 13 residues. The germline CDR1 and CDR2 sequences are SGHAT and FQNNGV. Trimming took off 5 bases at V and 7 bases at J, with 12 bases between the two ends. The CDR3 DNA follows: TGTGCCAGCAGCCTAGGGGTACGGAATGAGCAGTTCTTC. This gives the protein CASSLGVRNEQFF.

This chain uses TRBV5-1 with TRBJ2-5; weak D call: TRBD1 (5 bases). The ends were cut back, 4 bases at V and 5 bases at J, with 15 bases in the middle. Germline V gene data show CDR1 as SGHRS and CDR2 as YFSETQ. This CDR3 has 14 residues. CDR3 coding DNA: TGCGCCAGCAGCCCGGGCTCACCAGGGGAGACCCAGTACTTC. This sequence encodes CASSPGSPGETQYF.

Only a few counts were recorded for this clonotype. The V and J genes are TRBV9 and TRBJ2-1; 10 nucleotides match TRBD2. The CDR3 sequence is 18 residues long. The J segment lost 7 bases and the V segment lost 1 base, leaving 14 bases of the junction unmatched. Germline CDR1 reads SGDLS; CDR2 reads YYNGEE. The CDR3: CASSVSLTSGNVGNEQFF. Here the CDR3 DNA reads TGTGCCAGCAGCGTAAGTCTAACTAGCGGGAATGTCGGTAATGAGCAGTTCTTC. The whole variable domain, remainder taken from reference TRBV9 and TRBJ2-1, is DSGVTQTPKHLITATGQRVTLRCSPRSGDLSVYWYQQSLDQGLQFLIQYYNGEERAKGNILERFSAQQFPDLHSELNLSSLELGDSALYFCASSVSLTSGNVGNEQFFGPGTRLTVL.

This chain connects TRBV2 to TRBJ2-5; 8 bases line up with TRBD1. CDR1 is SNHLY and CDR2 is FYNNEI in the germline V gene. The CDR3 contains 13 residues. The V gene end was trimmed by 6 bases and the J gene end by 5 bases; junction bases not matched to a gene: 5. For the CDR3, the DNA is TGTGCCAGCAGACGGACAGGGACTGAGACCCAGTACTTC. This encodes CASRRTGTETQYF. The variable domain in full, with the rest retrieved from reference TRBV2 and TRBJ2-5, is EPEVTQTPSHQVTQMGQEVILRCVPISNHLYFYWYRQILGQKVEFLVSFYNNEISEKSEIFDDQFSVERPDGSNFTLKIRSTKLEDSAMYFCASRRTGTETQYFGPGTRLLVL.

V usage is TRBV19 and J usage is TRBJ1-2; D gene uncertain. CDR1 and CDR2 from the germline V gene are LNHDA and SQIVND (reference sequence). The CDR3 is 14 residues long. The V gene lost 3 bases and the J gene lost 8 bases, with 16 bases spanning the gap. The CDR3 protein is CASSINSAPMGYTF. Here the CDR3 DNA reads TGTGCCAGTAGTATCAACTCGGCGCCGATGGGCTACACCTTC.

This chain uses TRBV7-6 with TRBJ2-7, with D perhaps matching TRBD2 (5 bases). Trimming removed 1 base at V and 0 bases at J, with 13 bases between. Germline CDR1 reads SGHVS; CDR2 reads FNYEAQ. The CDR3 is made up of 16 amino acids. The CDR3 DNA reads as TGTGCCAGCAGCTTAGGTTGGACGGGGAGCTCCTACGAGCAGTACTTC. It translates to CASSLGWTGSSYEQYF.

This clonotype was seen at least ten times. This chain joins TRBV7-9 and TRBJ2-3, with D unclear. Germline-derived CDR1 and CDR2 are SEHNR and FQNEAQ (reference sequence). This CDR3 has 11 residues. V gave up 0 bases and J gave up 5 bases, with 0 bases separating them. The CDR3 protein is CASSLADTQYF. CDR3 coding DNA: TGTGCCAGCAGCTTAGCAGATACGCAGTATTTT.

The chain uses TRBV7-3 and TRBJ1-2; TRBD1 matches 8 bases. The trim removed 5 bases at V and 8 bases at J, leaving 7 bases unmatched. This CDR3 has 13 amino acids. CDR1 is SGHTA, CDR2 FQGTGA, per germline. The CDR3 region has the DNA TGTGCCAGCAGCCCCCAGGGGGCTGCGGGCTACACCTTC. Its protein product is CASSPQGAAGYTF.

The rearrangement joins TRBV7-9 to TRBJ2-3, with TRBD2 matching 12 bases. The CDR3 runs 21 residues. The germline V gene encodes CDR1 SEHNR and CDR2 FQNEAQ (reference sequence). Germline trimming cut 6 bases from V and 0 bases from J; bases unmatched to any gene: 19. DNA for the CDR3: TGTGCCAGCAGTTCCCGAAGCGCGACTAGCGGGAGAGCCACTAGCACAGATACGCAGTATTTT. Amino acid sequence: CASSSRSATSGRATSTDTQYF.

This CDR3 reads CASSMSPRGGSSKHSPLHF. For the CDR3, the DNA is TGCGCCAGCAGCATGTCCCCGAGGGGGGGGAGTAGTAAGCATTCACCCCTCCACTTT. This chain uses TRBV5-1 with TRBJ1-6, with D perhaps TRBD1 (6 bases). Germline CDR1 reads SGHRS; CDR2 reads YFSETQ. Trimming left V 4 bases short and J 8 bases short, with 28 bases between. The CDR3 runs 19 residues.

This clonotype was counted between two and nine times. The gene calls are TRBV29-1 and TRBJ2-3; tentatively, D is TRBD2 (7 bases). This CDR3 has 16 residues. V was pared by 0 bases and J by 1 base, with 14 bases between. Looked up from germline, CDR1 is SQVTM and CDR2 is ANQGSEA. The CDR3 loop is CSVEDPGRGRTDTQYF. DNA of the CDR3: TGCAGCGTTGAAGATCCCGGGCGGGGGCGCACAGATACGCAGTATTTT.

V and J are TRBV11-2 and TRBJ2-1; D tentatively fits TRBD1 or TRBD2 (7 bases each). Trimming shortened V by 7 bases and J by 8 bases, and 21 bases separated the two germline ends. CDR1 SGHAT and CDR2 FQNNGV come from the germline V gene. The CDR3 consists of 15 residues. The CDR3 sequence: CASTPAPAGGDEQFF. CDR3 nucleotides: TGTGCCAGCACCCCGGCTCCGGCAGGGGGGGATGAGCAGTTCTTC. Looking up the rest from reference TRBV11-2 and TRBJ2-1 gives the full variable domain: EAGVAQSPRYKIIEKRQSVAFWCNPISGHATLYWYQQILGQGPKLLIQFQNNGVVDDSQLPKDRFSAERLKGVDSTLKIQPAKLEDSAVYLCASTPAPAGGDEQFFGPGTRLTVL.

The chain has TRBV12-3 or TRBV12-4 and TRBJ1-1; 8 bases map to TRBD1. The CDR3 covers 14 residues. Trimming took 6 bases from V and 5 from J; bases not matched to a gene: 8. The CDR3 nucleotides are TGTGCCAGCAGGGTGGACAGGGTGAGGACTGAAGCTTTCTTT. Encoded protein: CASRVDRVRTEAFF.

Ten or more counts support this clonotype. The rearrangement links TRBV13 to TRBJ1-1; D may be TRBD1 (5 bases). The V end was cut by 2 bases, the J end by 0 bases, with 13 bases between. The CDR3 consists of 16 residues. CDR1 and CDR2 from the germline V gene are PRHDT and FYEKMQ (reference sequence). The CDR3 spells CASSLQGRRLNTEAFF. CDR3 coding DNA: TGTGCCAGCAGCTTACAGGGACGGAGACTGAACACTGAAGCTTTCTTT.

This clonotype has a count of ten or more. V and J are TRBV7-6 and TRBJ2-1, with D possibly TRBD2 on 6 matching bases. CDR1 SGHVS and CDR2 FNYEAQ come from the germline V gene. V lost 1 base and J 2 bases, leaving 6 bases between the germline ends. CDR3 length: 14 residues. The CDR3 sequence is CASSLGGTYNEQFF. In nucleotides, the CDR3 is TGTGCCAGCAGCTTAGGCGGGACCTACAATGAGCAGTTCTTC.

V is TRBV19 and J is TRBJ1-4; D remains unclear. Germline V gene lookup returns CDR1 LNHDA and CDR2 SQIVND (reference sequence). CDR3 length: 13 amino acids. V lost 5 bases and J lost 8, with 12 bases in between. CDR3 coding DNA: TGTGCCAGTAGTCGGACGATTGGGGAAAAACTGTTTTTT. Translation: CASSRTIGEKLFF.

The table lists this clonotype with a few counts. V and J are TRBV20-1 and TRBJ2-5; 11 bases agree with TRBD2. The CDR3 length is 15 residues. The germline V gene encodes CDR1 DFQATT and CDR2 SNEGSKA (reference sequence). J lost 0 bases, V lost 6 bases, and 6 bases had no gene match. In DNA form, the CDR3 reads TGCAGTGCCACGACTAGCGGGGCGTACCAAGAGACCCAGTACTTC. This encodes CSATTSGAYQETQYF.

The CDR3, as DNA: TGTGCCAGCAGTCCGACAGGGAGTAATTCACCCCTCCACTTT. This sequence encodes CASSPTGSNSPLHF. The genes are TRBV6-1 and TRBJ1-6; 7 positions match TRBD1. The germline gives CDR1 MNHNS, CDR2 SASEGT. The V segment lost 5 bases and the J segment 6 bases; nucleotides outside the gene matches: 4. CDR3 size: 14 residues.

The V and J genes are TRBV29-1 and TRBJ2-7, with a weak D call TRBD2 (5 bases). The length of the CDR3 is 12 residues. Between the trimmed V and J ends, which lost 6 bases and 4 bases, there was a span of 13 bases. Germline V lookup: CDR1 SQVTM, CDR2 ANQGSEA. The CDR3 sequence: CSVLTGMYEQYF. The CDR3 coding sequence is TGCAGCGTCCTCACGGGGATGTACGAGCAGTACTTC.

This clonotype was seen only a few times. The rearrangement links TRBV5-4 to TRBJ2-1, with 10 bases fitting TRBD2. V lost 3 bases to trimming and J lost 0 bases; unmatched junction nucleotides: 9. The CDR3 runs to 18 residues. Per germline, CDR1 SGHNT and CDR2 YYREEE (reference sequence). The chain's CDR3 is CASSSPRAGGFSYNEQFF. For the CDR3, the DNA is TGTGCCAGCAGCTCGCCTAGAGCGGGGGGGTTCTCCTACAATGAGCAGTTCTTC.

There are a few counts of this clonotype. This chain joins TRBV6-1 and TRBJ2-7, with D possibly TRBD1 on 6 matching bases. This CDR3 has 13 residues. Per the germline V gene, CDR1 is MNHNS and CDR2 is SASEGT. The DNA for the CDR3 is TGTGCGACCACTTACAGGGTCTCCTACGAGCAGTACTTC. Residues: CATTYRVSYEQYF.

The CDR3 reads CASSLGTSGHTGELFF. DNA for the CDR3: TGTGCCAGCAGCTTGGGGACTAGCGGTCACACCGGGGAGCTGTTTTTT. The gene calls are TRBV5-4 and TRBJ2-2; 10 bases fit TRBD2. Germline V gene lookup returns CDR1 SGHNT and CDR2 YYREEE (reference sequence). There are 16 residues in the CDR3. V dropped 0 bases and J dropped 3; count of bases not matched to a gene: 2.

V usage is TRBV4-1 and J usage is TRBJ1-1; D uncertain. The germline V gene encodes CDR1 MGHRA and CDR2 YSYEKL. Trimming stripped 3 bases from V and 5 bases from J, with 13 bases between. The CDR3 has 14 amino acids. The CDR3 bases are TGCGCCAGCAGCCAGTGGCCTTCTCGAACTGAAGCTTTCTTT. Translated: CASSQWPSRTEAFF.